These T cell receptor beta chains were read from a single sample in a study of T cells after yellow fever vaccination. Via MiXCR, TCRdb re-called the 5' RACE reads, giving one row per CDR3 protein. The table includes 400,000 to 650,000 distinct CDR3 sequences, about a fifth detected once. The sample here was PBMCs, taken 20 to 25 days after the first yellow fever vaccination. Receptors originate from a man between 18 and 35 years old who received the YFV17D yellow fever vaccine. Each CDR3 is given with its conserved first and last residue. A D gene is named only where the DNA matches it firmly. Some rows have no size entry. The others give once, few or many, or a class for an expanded clone.

j_gene: TRBJ2-3
v_gene: TRBV5-6
abundance: NA
d_gene: NA
CDR3aa: CASSLEISTDTQYF
CDR3nt: TGTGCCAGCAGCTTGGAGATTAGCACAGATACGCAGTATTTT

j_gene: TRBJ1-1
v_gene: TRBV7-9
abundance: few
d_gene: NA
CDR3aa: CASRKQGRNTEAFF
CDR3nt: TGTGCCAGCAGGAAACAGGGAAGAAACACTGAAGCTTTCTTT

j_gene: TRBJ1-1
v_gene: TRBV28
abundance: many
d_gene: NA
CDR3aa: CASESVNTEAFF
CDR3nt: TGTGCCAGCGAGTCAGTAAACACTGAAGCTTTCTTT

j_gene: TRBJ2-2
v_gene: TRBV7-3
abundance: NA
d_gene: NA
CDR3aa: CASSQMRQGVVATGELFF
CDR3nt: TGTGCCAGCAGTCAAATGCGCCAGGGAGTTGTGGCAACCGGGGAGCTGTTTTTT

j_gene: TRBJ2-6
v_gene: TRBV12-3/TRBV12-4
abundance: NA
d_gene: TRBD1
CDR3aa: CASRKGQGTYSGANVLTF
CDR3nt: TGTGCCAGCAGAAAGGGACAGGGCACTTACTCTGGGGCCAACGTCCTGACTTTC

j_gene: TRBJ2-5
v_gene: TRBV30
abundance: few
d_gene: NA
CDR3aa: CAWSETGRLQETQYF
CDR3nt: TGTGCCTGGAGCGAGACAGGGAGGTTACAAGAGACCCAGTACTTC

j_gene: TRBJ2-1
v_gene: TRBV7-9
abundance: NA
d_gene: TRBD2
CDR3aa: CASSRLGGEFYNEQFF
CDR3nt: TGTGCCAGCAGCAGGCTGGGGGGGGAGTTCTACAATGAGCAGTTCTTC

j_gene: TRBJ2-5
v_gene: TRBV20-1
abundance: NA
d_gene: NA
CDR3aa: CSARDPSRGTQYF
CDR3nt: TGCAGTGCTAGAGACCCTAGCCGGGGGACCCAGTACTTC

j_gene: TRBJ2-5
v_gene: TRBV4-1
abundance: NA
d_gene: TRBD2
CDR3aa: CASSQDLALAGEETQYF
CDR3nt: TGCGCCAGCAGCCAAGATCTAGCGCTAGCGGGGGAGGAGACCCAGTACTTC

j_gene: TRBJ2-3
v_gene: TRBV7-2
abundance: few
d_gene: NA
CDR3aa: CASKEPGSTDTQYF
CDR3nt: TGTGCCAGCAAAGAGCCGGGGAGCACAGATACGCAGTATTTT

j_gene: TRBJ2-3
v_gene: TRBV20-1
abundance: NA
d_gene: TRBD1
CDR3aa: CSATSTGGTTDTQYF
CDR3nt: TGCAGTGCCACGTCGACAGGGGGGACCACAGATACGCAGTATTTT

j_gene: TRBJ2-1
v_gene: TRBV7-9
abundance: NA
d_gene: NA
CDR3aa: CASPQTLGSYNEQFF
CDR3nt: TGTGCCAGCCCCCAGACCCTGGGCTCCTACAATGAGCAGTTCTTC

j_gene: TRBJ2-7
v_gene: TRBV7-7
abundance: NA
d_gene: NA
CDR3aa: CASSFGPDYEQYF
CDR3nt: TGTGCCAGCAGCTTCGGTCCTGACTACGAGCAGTACTTC

j_gene: TRBJ2-3
v_gene: TRBV7-9
abundance: NA
d_gene: NA
CDR3aa: CASSPPIAVTDTQYF
CDR3nt: TGTGCCAGCAGCCCCCCGATAGCGGTCACAGATACGCAGTATTTT

j_gene: TRBJ1-2
v_gene: TRBV29-1
abundance: NA
d_gene: TRBD1
CDR3aa: CSARGLGGYTF
CDR3nt: TGCAGCGCCAGGGGGCTAGGGGGCTACACCTTC

j_gene: TRBJ2-1
v_gene: TRBV23-1
abundance: NA
d_gene: NA
CDR3aa: CASSPPRDEQFF
CDR3nt: TGCGCCAGCAGTCCGCCCAGGGATGAGCAGTTCTTC

j_gene: TRBJ2-5
v_gene: TRBV24-1
abundance: NA
d_gene: NA
CDR3aa: CATSDRDKIQETQYF
CDR3nt: TGTGCCACCAGTGATAGGGACAAGATACAAGAGACCCAGTACTTC

j_gene: TRBJ2-3
v_gene: TRBV6-1
abundance: NA
d_gene: TRBD1
CDR3aa: CASGQGPTTDTQYF
CDR3nt: TGTGCCAGCGGACAGGGGCCAACCACAGATACGCAGTATTTT

j_gene: TRBJ1-1
v_gene: TRBV5-1
abundance: NA
d_gene: NA
CDR3aa: CASSLVPGPNTEAFF
CDR3nt: TGCGCCAGCAGCTTGGTCCCAGGCCCGAACACTGAAGCTTTCTTT

j_gene: TRBJ1-1
v_gene: TRBV24-1
abundance: few
d_gene: NA
CDR3aa: CATSEAGNTEAFF
CDR3nt: TGTGCCACCAGTGAGGCCGGGAACACTGAAGCTTTCTTT

j_gene: TRBJ2-3
v_gene: TRBV7-3
abundance: few
d_gene: TRBD2
CDR3aa: CASSEGLAGVTDTQYF
CDR3nt: TGTGCCAGCAGCGAGGGACTAGCGGGGGTAACAGATACGCAGTATTTT

j_gene: TRBJ2-3
v_gene: TRBV6-5
abundance: few
d_gene: NA
CDR3aa: CASSYLSEGSGTQYF
CDR3nt: TGTGCCAGCAGTTACCTTAGTGAGGGATCGGGTACGCAGTATTTT

j_gene: TRBJ1-1
v_gene: TRBV5-1
abundance: few
d_gene: NA
CDR3aa: CASRRDQNTEAFF
CDR3nt: TGCGCCAGTCGCCGGGACCAGAACACTGAAGCTTTCTTT

j_gene: TRBJ2-6
v_gene: TRBV7-9
abundance: NA
d_gene: NA
CDR3aa: CASVDSASGANVLTF
CDR3nt: TGTGCCAGCGTTGATTCCGCCTCTGGGGCCAACGTCCTGACTTTC

j_gene: TRBJ1-1
v_gene: TRBV9
abundance: NA
d_gene: NA
CDR3aa: CASSAWTATNTEAFF
CDR3nt: TGTGCCAGCAGCGCGTGGACTGCCACGAACACTGAAGCTTTCTTT

j_gene: TRBJ1-6
v_gene: TRBV7-2
abundance: few
d_gene: TRBD1
CDR3aa: CASTFGQGSQSPLHF
CDR3nt: TGTGCCAGCACCTTCGGACAGGGGAGTCAATCACCCCTCCACTTT

j_gene: TRBJ2-1
v_gene: TRBV7-3
abundance: many
d_gene: NA
CDR3aa: CASSPGPSSYNEQFF
CDR3nt: TGTGCCAGCAGTCCCGGGCCGAGCTCCTACAATGAGCAGTTCTTC

j_gene: TRBJ2-7
v_gene: TRBV6-1
abundance: NA
d_gene: NA
CDR3aa: CASAPGINYEQYF
CDR3nt: TGTGCCAGCGCCCCGGGGATTAATTACGAGCAGTACTTC

j_gene: TRBJ1-5
v_gene: TRBV7-2
abundance: few
d_gene: TRBD1
CDR3aa: CASSFHFTGGNQPQHF
CDR3nt: TGTGCCAGCAGCTTCCACTTCACAGGGGGAAATCAGCCCCAGCATTTT

j_gene: TRBJ2-5
v_gene: TRBV20-1
abundance: NA
d_gene: NA
CDR3aa: CSARDSGGGRLLDF
CDR3nt: TGCAGTGCTAGAGATTCCGGCGGAGGACGACTATTGGACTTC

j_gene: TRBJ1-2
v_gene: TRBV12-5
abundance: NA
d_gene: NA
CDR3aa: CASGFARGNGYTF
CDR3nt: TGTGCTAGTGGTTTCGCTAGGGGAAACGGCTACACCTTC

j_gene: TRBJ1-1
v_gene: TRBV12-3/TRBV12-4
abundance: NA
d_gene: TRBD1
CDR3aa: CASDRDSFTEAFF
CDR3nt: TGTGCCAGCGACCGGGACAGTTTCACTGAAGCTTTCTTT

j_gene: TRBJ1-4
v_gene: TRBV20-1
abundance: NA
d_gene: NA
CDR3aa: CSAPGPLATNEKLFF
CDR3nt: TGCAGTGCTCCAGGACCGTTGGCAACTAATGAAAAACTGTTTTTT

j_gene: TRBJ2-2
v_gene: TRBV20-1
abundance: few
d_gene: TRBD1
CDR3aa: CSARDQGDTGELFF
CDR3nt: TGCAGTGCTAGAGATCAGGGGGACACCGGGGAGCTGTTTTTT

j_gene: TRBJ2-7
v_gene: TRBV20-1
abundance: many
d_gene: TRBD1
CDR3aa: CSVMRQGVSYEQYF
CDR3nt: TGCAGCGTTATGCGACAGGGGGTCTCCTACGAGCAGTACTTC

j_gene: TRBJ1-1
v_gene: TRBV12-3/TRBV12-4
abundance: many
d_gene: NA
CDR3aa: CASSLLLGTEAFF
CDR3nt: TGTGCCAGCAGCCTCCTTTTGGGCACTGAAGCTTTCTTT

j_gene: TRBJ2-3
v_gene: TRBV7-9
abundance: NA
d_gene: NA
CDR3aa: CASSQPARGTDTQYF
CDR3nt: TGTGCCAGCAGCCAACCGGCCCGTGGCACAGATACGCAGTATTTT

j_gene: TRBJ2-7
v_gene: TRBV15
abundance: few
d_gene: TRBD1
CDR3aa: CATSTDRGAYEQYF
CDR3nt: TGTGCCACCAGCACAGACAGGGGCGCCTACGAGCAGTACTTC

j_gene: TRBJ2-2
v_gene: TRBV7-8
abundance: NA
d_gene: NA
CDR3aa: CASSLLSGTNPTGELFF
CDR3nt: TGTGCCAGCAGCTTATTGTCAGGGACGAACCCCACCGGGGAGCTGTTTTTT

j_gene: TRBJ2-2
v_gene: TRBV4-1
abundance: few
d_gene: NA
CDR3aa: CASGLEDPGLPSRNGELFF
CDR3nt: TGCGCCAGCGGATTGGAGGACCCGGGCCTGCCCTCTCGGAACGGGGAGCTGTTTTTT

j_gene: TRBJ2-1
v_gene: TRBV6-2/TRBV6-3
abundance: few
d_gene: NA
CDR3aa: CASSWARGSSYNEQFF
CDR3nt: TGTGCCAGCAGTTGGGCCCGGGGGAGCTCCTACAATGAGCAGTTCTTC

j_gene: TRBJ2-7
v_gene: TRBV20-1
abundance: few
d_gene: NA
CDR3aa: CSARRPGIVNEQYF
CDR3nt: TGCAGTGCTAGGAGACCGGGAATCGTAAACGAGCAGTACTTC